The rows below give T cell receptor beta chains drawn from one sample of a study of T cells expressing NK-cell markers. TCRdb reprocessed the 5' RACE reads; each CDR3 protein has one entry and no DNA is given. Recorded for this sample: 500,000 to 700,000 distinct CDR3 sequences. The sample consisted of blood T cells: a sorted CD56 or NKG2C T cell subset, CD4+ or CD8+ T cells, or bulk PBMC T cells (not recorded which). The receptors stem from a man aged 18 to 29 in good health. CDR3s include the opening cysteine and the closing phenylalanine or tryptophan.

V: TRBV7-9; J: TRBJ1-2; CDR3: CASSALNGTRGYTF
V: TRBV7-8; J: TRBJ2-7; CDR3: CASSSDRGLVLEQYF
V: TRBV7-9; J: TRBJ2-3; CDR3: CASSLAGGISADTQYF
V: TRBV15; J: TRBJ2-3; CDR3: CATSRGTSGKLADTQYF
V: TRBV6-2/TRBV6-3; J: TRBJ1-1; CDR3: CASSYIGGRNTEAFF
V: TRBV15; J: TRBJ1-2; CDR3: CATSRDLTGIPGYTF
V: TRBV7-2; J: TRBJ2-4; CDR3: CASSGDANRYF
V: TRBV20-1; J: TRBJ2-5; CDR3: CSAYSLAGTGGKTQYF
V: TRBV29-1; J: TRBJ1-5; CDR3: CSVADGLLGNQPQHF
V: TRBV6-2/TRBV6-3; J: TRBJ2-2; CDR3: CASSYRHYGELFF
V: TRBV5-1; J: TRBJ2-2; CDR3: CASSLETLGVTGELFF
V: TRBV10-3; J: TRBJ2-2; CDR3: CAISDGLTATTGELFF
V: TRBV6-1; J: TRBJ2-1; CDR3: CASRNERGPSGNEQFF
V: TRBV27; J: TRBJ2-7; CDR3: CASRPQFRTGDEQYF
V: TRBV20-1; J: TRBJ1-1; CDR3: CSARDSRGLTEAFF
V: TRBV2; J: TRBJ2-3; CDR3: CATRDRVPDTQYF
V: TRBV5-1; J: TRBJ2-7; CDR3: CASRRDRVYEQYF
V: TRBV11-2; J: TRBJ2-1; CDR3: CASSLGILAGGQQNEQFF
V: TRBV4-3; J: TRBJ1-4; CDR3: CASSRNDRGNEKLFF
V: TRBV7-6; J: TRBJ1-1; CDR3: CASSLDAQGLNTEAFF
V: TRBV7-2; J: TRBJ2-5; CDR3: CASSFGRRVGETQYF
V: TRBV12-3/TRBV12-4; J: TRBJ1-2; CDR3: CASSFGSENYGYTF
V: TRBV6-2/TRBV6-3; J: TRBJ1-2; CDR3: CASSYDDRAWRGYTF
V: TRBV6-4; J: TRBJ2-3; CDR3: CASSDRQGDADTQYF
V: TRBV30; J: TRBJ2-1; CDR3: CAWSVWGRAYNEQFF
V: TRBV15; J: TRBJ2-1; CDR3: CATSRAGLGNEQFF
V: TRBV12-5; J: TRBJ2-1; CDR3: CASDDRGTSGVSYNEQFF